The 19 T cell receptor beta chains listed next were all sequenced from one sample in a study of blood T cell repertoires in COVID-19. Repertoires were generated with immunoSEQ multiplex PCR, while TCRdb's copy carries only in-frame clones and drops some. The sample carries 330,000 or so clones, over 75% recorded once. What was sequenced was PBMCs or T cells enriched from blood (not recorded which). The receptors stem from a woman aged 25 to 45 who had recovered from COVID-19.

CDR3 in DNA: TGTGCCAGCAGCCAAGATCTAGCGGGGAGCACCTACAATGAGCAGTTCTTC. It specifies CASSQDLAGSTYNEQFF. V usage is TRBV3-1 (or the pseudogene TRBV3-2) and J usage is TRBJ2-1, with 9 positions matching TRBD2. The CDR3 is 17 residues long. From germline, CDR1 is LGHDT and CDR2 YNNKEL (reference sequence). Trimming at V came to 0 bases and at J to 2 bases, leaving 5 bases not matched to a gene.

J is TRBJ2-3 and V is TRBV5-1, with TRBD2 matching 8 bases. This CDR3 region has 14 residues. CDR1 and CDR2 from the germline V gene are SGHRS and YFSETQ. The ends lost 5 bases at V and 2 bases at J; junction bases unmatched: 4. For the CDR3, the DNA is TGCGCCAGCAGGCGACTAGCGTACACAGATACGCAGTATTTT. Its protein is CASRRLAYTDTQYF.

In its sample, this clone was seen a few times. V is TRBV18 and J is TRBJ2-1; D ambiguous. The length of the CDR3 is 13 residues. Trimming removed 0 bases from V and 4 bases from J, with 4 bases in between. Germline values: CDR1 KGHSH, CDR2 LQKENI. CDR3 region: CASSPPAYNEQFF. DNA for the CDR3: TGTGCCAGCTCACCACCGGCATACAATGAGCAGTTCTTC.

The V and J genes are TRBV27 and TRBJ1-2; D is undetermined. V lost 4 bases to trimming and J lost 2 bases, with 8 bases between them. This CDR3 has 13 amino acids. CDR1 MNHEY and CDR2 SMNVEV come from the germline V gene (reference sequence). The CDR3 nucleotides read TGTGCCAGCAGTTCGCACGGGAACTATGGCTACACCTTC. It codes for CASSSHGNYGYTF.

The chain links TRBV18 to TRBJ1-1; D remains ambiguous. From germline, CDR1 is KGHSH and CDR2 LQKENI. This CDR3 comprises 16 residues. V was pared by 1 base and J by 0 bases, with 12 bases between. CDR3 sequence: CASSPRIPGLNTEAFF. The CDR3 nucleotides read TGTGCCAGCTCACCACGAATTCCAGGCTTGAACACTGAAGCTTTCTTT.

The rearrangement links TRBV7-2 to TRBJ1-2; perhaps TRBD1 as D (5 bases). The V end was cut by 5 bases, the J end by 5 bases, with 9 bases between. This CDR3 spans 12 amino acids. Germline CDR1 SGHTA, CDR2 FQGNSA. CDR3 region: CASSRGVYGYTF. The CDR3 bases are TGTGCCAGCAGCCGGGGGGTTTATGGCTACACCTTC.

This chain uses TRBV6-2 or TRBV6-3 with TRBJ2-2; the match to TRBD2 covers 7 bases. This CDR3 has 18 amino acids. V shed 5 bases, J shed 2 bases, and the junction held 14 bases outside the gene matches. CDR1 and CDR2 (germline): MNHEY, SVGEGT. The CDR3 nucleotides are TGTGCCAGCAGTCCGAGAGCCAGCGGGACCCCCAACACCGGGGAGCTGTTTTTT. Its protein product is CASSPRASGTPNTGELFF.

The CDR3 loop is CASSEGTSGGLAKNIQYF. The CDR3 nucleotides read TGTGCCAGCAGCGAGGGGACTAGCGGGGGGCTAGCCAAAAACATTCAGTACTTC. V usage is TRBV7-3 and J usage is TRBJ2-4; 15 bases agree with TRBD2. The CDR3 runs to 18 residues. V was pared by 5 bases and J by 0 bases, with 5 bases of the junction left unmatched. Germline CDR1 reads SGHTA; CDR2 reads FQGTGA.

This chain connects TRBV9 to TRBJ1-2; the D gene is possibly TRBD1 (6 bases). Germline CDR1 reads SGDLS; CDR2 reads YYNGEE. This CDR3 region has 15 residues. The V gene lost 3 bases and the J gene lost 1 base, with 13 bases spanning the gap. CDR3: CASSANPRGNYGYTF. DNA of the CDR3: TGTGCCAGCAGCGCCAACCCCAGGGGTAACTATGGCTACACCTTC.

As to this clone: Its ends do not fully match the called genes, so a read error is possible. The V call is TRBV7-7, the J call TRBJ2-1; 7 bases align to TRBD2. Germline CDR1 reads SSHAT; CDR2 reads FNYEAQ (reference sequence). This CDR3 region has 15 residues. The CDR3 reads CASSPGLVRDNEQFF. The CDR3 DNA reads TGTGCTAGCAGCCCTGGACTAGTTCGCGACAATGAGCAGTTCTTC. Using reference TRBV7-7 and TRBJ2-1 for the parts outside the CDR3, the full variable domain is GAGVSQSPRYKVTKRGQDVTLRCDPISSHATLYWYQQALGQGPEFLTYFNYEAQPDKSGLPSDRFSAERPEGSISTLTIQRTEQRDSAMYRCASSPGLVRDNEQFFGPGTRLTVL.

This clone was seen once. The V and J genes are TRBV7-9 and TRBJ1-2; 7 bases align to TRBD1. The length of the CDR3 is 13 residues. J lost 3 bases, V lost 5 bases, and 3 bases had no gene match. CDR1 and CDR2 (germline): SEHNR, FQNEAQ (reference sequence). CDR3 sequence: CASSPGTDYGYTF. The CDR3 DNA reads as TGTGCCAGCAGCCCCGGGACAGACTATGGCTACACCTTC.

V gene TRBV10-2 combines with J gene TRBJ2-3; a weak D match, TRBD2 (5 bases). The ends were cut back, 7 bases at V and 2 bases at J, with 10 bases in the middle. Germline lookup yields CDR1 WSHSY and CDR2 SAAADI. CDR3 size: 13 residues. The DNA of the CDR3 is TGCGCCAGCAAAGGACTGATCACAGATACGCAGTATTTT. Translated: CASKGLITDTQYF.

The chain has TRBV18 and TRBJ2-5, with TRBD1 identical over 8 bases. The CDR3 length is 15 residues. V lost 0 bases to trimming and J lost 4 bases; unmatched junction nucleotides: 4. Germline CDR1 reads KGHSH; CDR2 reads LQKENI. CDR3 in amino acids: CASSPPRDRGETQYF. CDR3 in DNA: TGTGCCAGCTCACCACCTCGAGACAGGGGAGAGACCCAGTACTTC. Full variable domain (outside the CDR3, taken from reference TRBV18 and TRBJ2-5): NAGVMQNPRHLVRRRGQEARLRCSPMKGHSHVYWYRQLPEEGLKFMVYLQKENIIDESGMPKERFSAEFPKEGPSILRIQQVVRGDSAAYFCASSPPRDRGETQYFGPGTRLLVL.

CDR3 amino acids: CASSETAGGGNEQFF. CDR3 DNA: TGTGCCAGCAGTGAAACAGCGGGGGGAGGCAATGAGCAGTTCTTC. The chain combines TRBV2 with TRBJ2-1; 9 nucleotides agree with TRBD2. The CDR3 has 15 residues. CDR1 and CDR2 (germline): SNHLY, FYNNEI. V shed 2 bases and J 6 bases; nucleotides not matched to a gene: 5.

J is TRBJ2-7 and V is TRBV4-1; D possibly corresponds to TRBD2 (6 bases). V was trimmed by 3 bases and J by 2 bases, leaving 8 bases between them. Germline V lookup: CDR1 MGHRA, CDR2 YSYEKL. The CDR3 loop spans 13 amino acids. Here the CDR3 reads CASSQGGAYEQYF. For the CDR3, the DNA is TGCGCCAGCAGCCAGGGCGGGGCCTACGAGCAGTACTTC.

The genes are TRBV13 and TRBJ1-4; D unclear. Trimming left V 0 bases short and J 0 bases short, with 5 bases between. The CDR3 totals 15 residues. Germline loops: CDR1 PRHDT, CDR2 FYEKMQ (reference sequence). CDR3 nucleotides: TGTGCCAGCAGCTTAGGAAGAGCAACTAATGAAAAACTGTTTTTT. As protein: CASSLGRATNEKLFF. The variable domain in full, with the rest retrieved from reference TRBV13 and TRBJ1-4, is AAGVIQSPRHLIKEKRETATLKCYPIPRHDTVYWYQQGPGQDPQFLISFYEKMQSDKGSIPDRFSAQQFSDYHSELNMSSLELGDSALYFCASSLGRATNEKLFFGSGTQLSVL.

The V gene is TRBV5-1, the J gene TRBJ2-7, with TRBD1 matching 7 bases. CDR1 is SGHRS and CDR2 is YFSETQ in the germline V gene. The CDR3 spans 16 residues. The ends lost 5 bases at V and 2 bases at J; junction bases unmatched: 13. As DNA, the CDR3 is TGCGCCAGCAGTTACAGAACAGGGGAGAAGACCTACGAGCAGTACTTC. Residues: CASSYRTGEKTYEQYF.

The chain has TRBV5-4 and TRBJ1-3; 9 nucleotides match TRBD1. V shed 5 bases and J 3 bases; nucleotides not matched to a gene: 6. CDR3 length equals 15 residues. In germline, CDR1 is SGHNT, CDR2 YYREEE (reference sequence). The CDR3 DNA reads TGTGCCAGCAGTCGGACAGGGGCTGGTGGAAACACCATATATTTT. Protein product: CASSRTGAGGNTIYF.

The genes are TRBV27 and TRBJ2-5; a weak D match, TRBD1 (5 bases). From germline, CDR1 is MNHEY and CDR2 SMNVEV (reference sequence). The CDR3 totals 11 residues. The V end was cut by 2 bases, the J end by 13 bases, with 11 bases between. This CDR3 reads CASSLGQGWYF. CDR3 DNA: TGTGCCAGCAGTTTAGGGCAGGGATGGTACTTC.